Presented here are 28 T cell receptor beta chains from one specimen sequenced in a study of T cells in Graves' hyperthyroidism and ophthalmopathy. The investigators amplified TCR beta CDR3 regions from RNA transcripts. The TCR CDR3 was amplified in a first-round RT-PCR using the HTBI primer set. TCRdb re-called the multiplex PCR reads through MiXCR, storing one row per CDR3 protein. Counted here are some 350,000 distinct CDR3 sequences, 15% to 19% occurring once; the ten biggest clones make up around a quarter. The sequenced sample was blood. These receptors all come from a woman under 30 with Graves' hyperthyroidism that later progressed to Graves' ophthalmopathy.

This clonotype was picked up many times. The chain is built from TRBV6-1 and TRBJ2-1; D is possibly TRBD1 (5 bases). The CDR3 contains 12 residues. V lost 6 bases and J 9 bases, leaving 12 bases between the germline ends. Germline V lookup: CDR1 MNHNS, CDR2 SASEGT. CDR3 sequence: CASRDGRVEQFF. As DNA, the CDR3 is TGTGCCAGCAGGGACGGCAGGGTTGAGCAGTTCTTC.

J is TRBJ2-6 and V is TRBV5-1; no clear D gene. CDR3 length: 18 residues. Trimming cost V 2 bases and J 0 bases, with 15 bases left between them. Germline lookup yields CDR1 SGHRS and CDR2 YFSETQ. The CDR3, as DNA: TGCGCCAGCAGCTTAAACGATGACGGCTACTCTGGGGCCAACGTCCTGACTTTC. Its protein product is CASSLNDDGYSGANVLTF.

The genes are TRBV28 and TRBJ2-7, with 14 bases lining up with TRBD2. Germline V gene lookup returns CDR1 MDHEN and CDR2 SYDVKM. V gave up 3 bases and J gave up 9 bases; unmatched junction bases: 10. The CDR3 sequence is 16 residues long. CDR3 loop: CASSLRLGLAGEVQYF. The CDR3 coding sequence is TGTGCCAGCAGTTTGCGTCTGGGACTAGCGGGAGAGGTGCAGTACTTC.

The chain carries TRBV5-6 and TRBJ2-3; 11 bases line up with TRBD2. Germline CDR1 reads SGHDT; CDR2 reads YYEEEE. CDR3 length: 16 residues. J lost 3 bases, V lost 4 bases, and 7 bases had no gene match. DNA for the CDR3: TGTGCCAGCAGCCAAACTAGCGGGAGATGGACAGATACGCAGTATTTT. Residues: CASSQTSGRWTDTQYF.

This clonotype showed up many times. The chain links TRBV28 to TRBJ1-4, with D unclear. Trimming removed 5 bases at V and 0 bases at J, with 10 bases between. Germline CDR1 MDHEN, CDR2 SYDVKM. The CDR3 contains 15 residues. CDR3 region: CASSLDGATNEKLFF. The CDR3 DNA follows: TGTGCCAGCAGTCTAGACGGTGCAACTAATGAAAAACTGTTTTTT. Supplemented by reference TRBV28 and TRBJ1-4, the full variable domain reads DVKVTQSSRYLVKRTGEKVFLECVQDMDHENMFWYRQDPGLGLRLIYFSYDVKMKEKGDIPEGYSVSREKKERFSLILESASTNQTSMYLCASSLDGATNEKLFFGSGTQLSVL.

The gene calls are TRBV5-1 and TRBJ1-2; 7 bases are shared with TRBD1. V gave up 3 bases and J gave up 3 bases; unmatched junction bases: 5. CDR3 length equals 14 residues. CDR1 is SGHRS, CDR2 YFSETQ, per germline. In DNA, the CDR3 is TGCGCCAGCAGCTCTACCGACAGGGACTATGGCTACACCTTC. Protein: CASSSTDRDYGYTF.

The chain combines TRBV9 with TRBJ2-3; weak D call: TRBD2 (7 bases). The ends were cut back, 0 bases at V and 4 bases at J, with 21 bases in the middle. Germline assignment: CDR1 SGDLS and CDR2 YYNGEE. The CDR3 contains 18 residues. The CDR3 here is CASSVEGGGTKLSDTQYF. As DNA, the CDR3 is TGTGCCAGCAGCGTAGAGGGGGGAGGGACGAAGCTATCAGATACGCAGTATTTT.

The rearrangement joins TRBV12-3 or TRBV12-4 to TRBJ2-3; 7 bases agree with TRBD2. The ends lost 5 bases at V and 0 bases at J; junction bases unmatched: 8. The CDR3 spans 16 residues. The CDR3 DNA is TGTGCCAGCAGTACGCAACTAGCGCAAAGCACAGATACGCAGTATTTT. Translating gives CASSTQLAQSTDTQYF.

This clonotype was found many times. The chain carries TRBV7-3 and TRBJ2-2; tentatively, D is TRBD1 (6 bases). This CDR3 has 14 amino acids. Trimming took 6 bases from V and 1 from J, leaving 9 bases between them. Germline CDR1 is SGHTA and CDR2 is FQGTGA. CDR3: CASRRTENTGELFF. The CDR3 DNA is TGTGCCAGCAGGCGGACAGAGAACACCGGGGAGCTGTTTTTT.

The chain recombines TRBV27 with TRBJ2-7, with D uncertain. This CDR3 spans 14 amino acids. Germline CDR1 is MNHEY and CDR2 is SMNVEV (reference sequence). The V end was cut by 6 bases, the J end by 5 bases, with 17 bases between. The CDR3: CASSRFRTYDEQYF. The CDR3 DNA reads as TGTGCCAGCAGCCGGTTCCGGACGTATGACGAGCAGTACTTC.

In its sample, this clonotype was seen many times. This sequence joins TRBV5-1 and TRBJ2-7; either TRBD1 or TRBD2 may fit D (5 bases each). V lost 4 bases and J lost 2, with 13 bases in between. Germline V gene data show CDR1 as SGHRS and CDR2 as YFSETQ. This CDR3 has 14 residues. CDR3 in DNA: TGCGCCAGCAGCCCAGGGAGCGGAACCTACGAGCAGTACTTC. It specifies CASSPGSGTYEQYF.

The chain has TRBV19 and TRBJ1-1; D possibly corresponds to TRBD1 (6 bases). The V end was cut by 10 bases, the J end by 8 bases, with 17 bases between. Germline V gives CDR1 LNHDA, CDR2 SQIVND (reference sequence). The CDR3 covers 12 residues. CDR3 sequence (DNA): TGTGCCAATACTGGACAGACCCCAGAAGCTTTCTTT. It is translated as CANTGQTPEAFF.

Regarding this clonotype: Germline and junction disagree at one end, which may indicate a read error. The chain is built from TRBV5-6 and TRBJ2-3, with TRBD2 identical over 11 bases. The germline V gene encodes CDR1 SGHDT and CDR2 YYEEEE. This CDR3 contains 16 residues. The DNA of the CDR3 is TGTGCCAGCAGCAATTTCGGACTAGCGGGCACAAATACGCAGTATTTT. It translates to CASSNFGLAGTNTQYF.

V is TRBV12-3 or TRBV12-4 and J is TRBJ2-7; D is perhaps TRBD1 (6 bases). V was trimmed by 6 bases and J by 1 base, leaving 22 bases between them. This CDR3 contains 17 residues. The CDR3 loop is CASSRNTGIAWSYEQYF. For the CDR3, the DNA is TGTGCCAGCAGCCGTAATACAGGGATAGCATGGTCCTACGAGCAGTACTTC.

The sample holds many counts of this clonotype. This chain joins TRBV7-8 and TRBJ1-5, with 8 bases lining up with TRBD1. V dropped 5 bases and J dropped 7; count of bases not matched to a gene: 7. The length of the CDR3 is 14 residues. Germline CDR1 reads SGHVS; CDR2 reads FQNEAQ. CDR3 in amino acids: CASSTDPGGQPQHF. The CDR3, as DNA: TGTGCCAGCAGCACCGACCCAGGGGGCCAGCCCCAGCATTTT.

This clonotype was seen repeatedly, ten times or more. The V and J genes are TRBV27 and TRBJ2-7, with 7 bases aligning to TRBD2. The CDR3 consists of 13 residues. Germline V gene lookup returns CDR1 MNHEY and CDR2 SMNVEV (reference sequence). V shed 4 bases, J shed 6 bases, and the junction held 6 bases outside the gene matches. The CDR3 loop is CASSSRTRTEQYF. CDR3 coding DNA: TGTGCCAGCAGTTCCCGGACTAGGACCGAGCAGTACTTC.

This clonotype showed up just a few times. This rearrangement joins TRBV5-1 to TRBJ1-1, with 11 bases lining up with TRBD1. The trim removed 4 bases at V and 7 bases at J, leaving 3 bases unmatched. This CDR3 comprises 13 residues. CDR1 is SGHRS and CDR2 is YFSETQ in the germline V gene. CDR3 DNA sequence: TGCGCCAGCAGCAAAGGGACAGGGGGTGAAGCTTTCTTT. Protein product: CASSKGTGGEAFF.

At least ten counts were recorded for this clonotype. This chain connects TRBV20-1 to TRBJ2-7; D ambiguous. CDR3 length: 15 amino acids. V was cut by 1 base and J by 2 bases, with 15 bases left in between. CDR1 is DFQATT and CDR2 is SNEGSKA in the germline V gene (reference sequence). For the CDR3, the DNA is TGCAGTGCTAGAGGACGACCCCCAGAACCCTACGAGCAGTACTTC. Translation gives CSARGRPPEPYEQYF.

The table lists this clonotype with many counts. The CDR3 DNA sequence: TGTGCCAGCAGCTTAGGGCGGGCTAGCAATCAGCCCCAGCATTTT. Translated, it gives CASSLGRASNQPQHF. The gene calls are TRBV11-2 and TRBJ1-5; no clear D. Germline V gene lookup returns CDR1 SGHAT and CDR2 FQNNGV. The CDR3 totals 15 residues. V was pared by 1 base and J by 0 bases, with 7 bases between.

This clonotype was recorded many times. The chain is built from TRBV11-3 and TRBJ2-1, with D perhaps matching TRBD2 (6 bases). The V end lost 5 bases, the J end lost 8 bases, and 13 bases lay between the germline ends. The CDR3 loop spans 13 amino acids. Germline values: CDR1 SGHNT, CDR2 YENEEA. CDR3 amino acids: CASSLLANDEQFF. The CDR3 DNA reads as TGTGCCAGCAGCCTCCTAGCGAATGATGAGCAGTTCTTC.

Only a few counts were recorded for this clonotype. The V call is TRBV5-1, the J call TRBJ2-1; D might be TRBD1 (5 bases). The germline CDR1 and CDR2 sequences are SGHRS and YFSETQ. The CDR3 is made up of 13 amino acids. With 3 bases removed from V and 10 bases from J, the gap between germline ends came to 14 bases. CDR3 nucleotide sequence: TGCGCCAGCAGCTCTAGACAGTCCGAGGAGCAGTTCTTC. Amino acids: CASSSRQSEEQFF.

This clonotype was recorded many times. V and J are TRBV2 and TRBJ1-2; D gene unclear. Trimming left V 2 bases short and J 4 bases short, with 8 bases between. This CDR3 has 13 residues. The germline V gene has CDR1 SNHLY and CDR2 FYNNEI. CDR3 nucleotides: TGTGCCAGCAGTGAAACGGCAGCCTATGGCTACACCTTC. Protein sequence: CASSETAAYGYTF.

This clonotype was seen a few times. The genes are TRBV4-3 and TRBJ1-2; 9 nucleotides line up with TRBD1. V lost 5 bases, J lost 5 bases, and 6 bases stayed unmatched. The CDR3 contains 14 residues. Germline values: CDR1 LGHNA, CDR2 YSLEER. This CDR3 is CASSSRTGAYGYTF. Written as DNA, the CDR3 is TGCGCCAGCAGCTCCCGGACAGGGGCTTATGGCTACACCTTC.

Comment on this clonotype: Possible read error: a much larger clone is one base away. V usage is TRBV7-6 and J usage is TRBJ2-1, with 9 bases identical to TRBD2. The CDR3 has 13 amino acids. Germline-derived CDR1 and CDR2 are SGHVS and FNYEAQ. CDR3 protein: CAGSLGLAGEQFF. As DNA, the CDR3 is TGTGCCGGCAGCTTAGGGCTAGCGGGAGAGCAGTTCTTC. Filled out from reference TRBV7-6 and TRBJ2-1, the complete variable domain reads GAGVSQSPRYKVTKRGQDVALRCDPISGHVSLYWYRQALGQGPEFLTYFNYEAQQDKSGLPNDRFSAERPEGSISTLTIQRTEQRDSAMYRCAGSLGLAGEQFFGPGTRLTVL.

A few counts support this clonotype. The DNA of the CDR3 is TGCGCCAGCAGCTTCGGACTAGTTCCTAACACCGGGGAGCTGTTTTTT. It encodes CASSFGLVPNTGELFF. The chain links TRBV5-1 to TRBJ2-2; 7 bases are a match to TRBD2. The germline gives CDR1 SGHRS, CDR2 YFSETQ. This CDR3 spans 16 amino acids. J gave up 2 bases and V 2 bases, and 6 bases lay outside the gene matches.

V usage is TRBV3-1 and J usage is TRBJ2-1, with 11 bases matching TRBD1. The germline gives CDR1 LGHDT, CDR2 YNNKEL (reference sequence). With V trimmed by 6 bases and J by 6 bases, 7 bases remained unmatched. The CDR3 covers 15 residues. CDR3 DNA sequence: TGTGCCAGCAGGAAAGGGACAGGGGGGGCCAATGAGCAGTTCTTC. This sequence encodes CASRKGTGGANEQFF.

There are many counts of this clonotype. The DNA for the CDR3 is TGTGCCAGCAGCTTAGCAAGGGATCAGCCCCAGCATTTT. It codes for CASSLARDQPQHF. This sequence joins TRBV7-8 and TRBJ1-5; D gene ambiguous. V lost 0 bases and J 5 bases, leaving 5 bases between the germline ends. The V gene's germline CDR1 is SGHVS and CDR2 FQNEAQ. The CDR3 has 13 amino acids.

This clonotype was picked up a small number of times. The V gene is TRBV9, the J gene TRBJ1-6; 7 nucleotides agree with TRBD1. This CDR3 region has 14 residues. Trimming at V came to 3 bases and at J to 6 bases, leaving 3 bases not matched to a gene. Looked up from germline, CDR1 is SGDLS and CDR2 is YYNGEE. The CDR3 nucleotides read TGTGCCAGCAGCGCCCGGGACAGTAATTCACCCCTCCACTTT. Translating gives CASSARDSNSPLHF.